This TCR beta chain derives from a study of identical twins. Points from the study as a whole: Cord blood beta clonotypes present at high abundance carried fewer insertions; no such pattern appeared in memory repertoires. For out-of-frame alpha sequences shared by twins, low generation probability was in excess.

A single record per CDR3 protein comes from TCRdb applying MiXCR to the 5' RACE reads. The sample lists 1,800,000 or so distinct CDR3 sequences, 32% occurring once. This clonotype was observed many times. Its antigen remains unknown. The CDR3 consists of 14 residues. Germline values: CDR1 MDHEN, CDR2 SYDVKM. Trimming removed 5 bases at V and 0 bases at J, with 11 bases between. This rearrangement joins TRBV28 to TRBJ2-7, with unresolved D. The clonotype originates from a newborn girl in good health. The sample was cord blood. Here the CDR3 reads CASSRRMSSYEQYF. CDR3 coding DNA: TGTGCCAGCAGTCGACGGATGAGCTCCTACGAGCAGTACTTC.